This T cell receptor (beta chain) emerged from a study of breast tumors, draining lymph nodes, adjacent tissues. Study-wide results and caveats: Tumor T cell lymph node origin was a supported hypothesis, not proven. Most tumor T cells seemingly derive from lymph node, then expand in tumor. Compared with lymph nodes, tumors were less diverse; compared with nontumor tissue, more. Compared with basal-like, luminal-like tumors shared significantly more repertoire with nontumor tissue.

Samples came from axillary lymph nodes draining the breast cancer. Losses at the gene ends were 2 bases for V and 3 bases for J; bases not matched to a gene: 9. The CDR3 extends over 16 amino acids. Per the germline V gene, CDR1 is MNHEY and CDR2 is SVGAGI. In TCRdb, the multiplex PCR reads were re-called with MiXCR into one record per CDR3 protein. The sample lists 200,000 to 250,000 distinct CDR3 sequences, less than 40% seen once, with approximately 3.7% in the top ten. Turning to this clonotype: Its target is unknown.

The chain couples TRBV6-5 to TRBJ2-7; TRBD1 agrees at 8 bases. The specimen sequenced was axillary lymph node tissue. The TCR comes from a female donor with breast cancer. Some clones in this sample may be carry-over from other donors' samples. The CDR3 DNA reads as TGTGCCAGCAGTTACGGGCAGGGGGCTTCGTACTACGAGCAGTACTTC. It translates to CASSYGQGASYYEQYF.